These 9 T cell receptor beta chains share one sample of origin, sequenced in a study of cytomegalovirus exposure and HLA in healthy donors (dated by TCRdb to 2017 to 2019). Libraries were built with the immunoSEQ multiplex PCR assay. A mixture of 60 forward primers for TCR Vbeta segments and 13 reverse primers for TCR Jbeta segments was used in the multiplex PCR. TCRdb mirrors the immuneACCESS table, restricted to in-frame sequences. Some clones are absent from its copies; in checked studies, under half trace to an unresolved V gene, and the reason for the others is unknown. The data table for this sample lists some 140,000 clones. The ten largest clones add up to about 1.6% of the sample. Sequenced input: PBMCs. The receptors here all came from a middle-aged woman in good health and CMV-seronegative.

V is TRBV7-9 and J is TRBJ2-3; 9 bases line up with TRBD2. The V segment lost 4 bases and the J segment 3 bases; nucleotides outside the gene matches: 11. The CDR3 length is 17 residues. The germline CDR1 and CDR2 sequences are SEHNR and FQNEAQ (reference sequence). CDR3 sequence: CASSSPRLAVGTDTQYF. For the CDR3, the DNA is TGTGCCAGCAGCTCTCCACGACTAGCGGTAGGGACAGATACGCAGTATTTT.

The V and J genes are TRBV10-3 and TRBJ2-5, with D perhaps matching TRBD1 (6 bases). The length of the CDR3 is 15 residues. The V gene's germline CDR1 is ENHRY and CDR2 SYGVKD. V was shortened by 3 bases and J by 9 bases, with 20 bases between the two germline ends. For the CDR3, the DNA is TGTGCCATCAGTGATCAGCCAGGACAGAGTAATCCCCAGTACTTC. Amino acid sequence: CAISDQPGQSNPQYF.

The J gene is TRBJ1-5, the V gene TRBV7-9; 7 bases fit TRBD1. Trimming took 5 bases from V and 4 from J; bases not matched to a gene: 8. The germline V gene encodes CDR1 SEHNR and CDR2 FQNEAQ (reference sequence). The CDR3 extends over 15 amino acids. The CDR3 protein is CASSPAGDSNQPQHF. Written as DNA, the CDR3 is TGTGCCAGCAGCCCCGCCGGGGACAGTAATCAGCCCCAGCATTTT.

V usage is TRBV5-6 and J usage is TRBJ2-6; the match to TRBD1 covers 8 bases. The CDR3 totals 19 residues. The junction had 9 bases not matched to a gene; V was cut back by 1 base and J by 0 bases. Per germline, CDR1 SGHDT and CDR2 YYEEEE. For the CDR3, the DNA is TGTGCCAGCAGCTTGTTGCCAGGGGGCCTCGACTCTGGGGCCAACGTCCTGACTTTC. It specifies CASSLLPGGLDSGANVLTF.

The V call is TRBV6-6, the J call TRBJ1-2; 7 bases fit TRBD1. Germline V gene data show CDR1 as MNHNY and CDR2 as SVGAGI (reference sequence). Trimming took 5 bases from V and 4 from J; bases not matched to a gene: 4. There are 13 residues in the CDR3. The CDR3 reads CASSTDRAYGYTF. Here the CDR3 DNA reads TGTGCCAGCAGTACCGACAGGGCCTATGGCTACACCTTC.

The V call is TRBV2, the J call TRBJ2-5; 8 bases line up with TRBD1. Trimming took 8 bases from V and 4 from J; bases not matched to a gene: 6. Germline V gene data show CDR1 as SNHLY and CDR2 as FYNNEI. This CDR3 region has 13 residues. The CDR3 DNA reads as TGTGCCAGCGGTACAGGGGGAAGAGAGACCCAGTACTTC. Its protein product is CASGTGGRETQYF.

The V and J genes are TRBV7-3 and TRBJ2-5, with TRBD1 matching over 8 bases. The V gene's germline CDR1 is SGHTA and CDR2 FQGTGA. This CDR3 has 13 amino acids. The junction had 3 bases not matched to a gene; V was cut back by 4 bases and J by 5 bases. CDR3: CASSSGQGETQYF. CDR3 sequence (DNA): TGTGCCAGCAGCTCCGGACAGGGTGAGACCCAGTACTTC.

The chain combines TRBV7-2 with TRBJ2-1, with TRBD1 matching 8 bases. Germline CDR1 SGHTA, CDR2 FQGNSA. The CDR3 consists of 15 residues. The V and J ends lost 5 bases and 9 bases, in that order; junction bases with no gene match: 12. The CDR3 loop is CASSAWTGNSLEQFF. In DNA form, the CDR3 reads TGTGCCAGCAGCGCCTGGACAGGGAATTCGCTTGAGCAGTTCTTC.

The rearrangement joins TRBV4-3 to TRBJ2-3; 10 bases fit TRBD2. Germline V gene data show CDR1 as LGHNA and CDR2 as YSLEER. V lost 0 bases, J lost 6 bases, and 18 bases stayed unmatched. The CDR3 consists of 20 residues. The CDR3: CASSQDIYLGLAGAMDTQYF. CDR3 DNA: TGCGCCAGCAGCCAAGATATCTATTTGGGGCTAGCGGGAGCCATGGATACGCAGTATTTT.